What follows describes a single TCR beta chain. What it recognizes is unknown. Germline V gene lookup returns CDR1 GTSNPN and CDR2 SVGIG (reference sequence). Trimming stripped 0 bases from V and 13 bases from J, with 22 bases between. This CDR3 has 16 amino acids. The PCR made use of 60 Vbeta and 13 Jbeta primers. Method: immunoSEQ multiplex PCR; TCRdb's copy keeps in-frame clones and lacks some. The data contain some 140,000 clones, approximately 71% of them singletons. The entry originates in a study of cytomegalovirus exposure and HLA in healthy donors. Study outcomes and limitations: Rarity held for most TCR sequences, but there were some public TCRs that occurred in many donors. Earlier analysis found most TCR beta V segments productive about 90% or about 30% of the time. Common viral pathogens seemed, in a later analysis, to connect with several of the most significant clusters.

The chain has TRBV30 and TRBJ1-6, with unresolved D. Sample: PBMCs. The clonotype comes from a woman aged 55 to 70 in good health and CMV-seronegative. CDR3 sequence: CAWSVQSGMTIFPLHF. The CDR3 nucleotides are TGTGCCTGGAGTGTACAGTCGGGAATGACTATCTTCCCCCTCCACTTT. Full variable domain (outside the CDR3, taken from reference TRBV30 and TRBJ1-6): SQTIHQWPATLVQPVGSPLSLECTVEGTSNPNLYWYRQAAGRGLQLLFYSVGIGQISSEVPQNLSASRPQDRQFILSSKKLLLSDSGFYLCAWSVQSGMTIFPLHFGNGTRLTVT.